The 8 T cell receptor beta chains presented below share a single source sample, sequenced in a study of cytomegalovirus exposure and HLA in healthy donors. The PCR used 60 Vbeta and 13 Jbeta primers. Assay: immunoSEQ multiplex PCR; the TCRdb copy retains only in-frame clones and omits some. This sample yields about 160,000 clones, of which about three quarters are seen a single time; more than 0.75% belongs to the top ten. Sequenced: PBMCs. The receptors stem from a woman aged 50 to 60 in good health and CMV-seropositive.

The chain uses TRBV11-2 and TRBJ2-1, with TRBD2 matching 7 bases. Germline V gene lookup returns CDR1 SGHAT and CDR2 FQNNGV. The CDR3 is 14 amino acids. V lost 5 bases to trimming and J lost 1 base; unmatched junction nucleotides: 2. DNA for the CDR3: TGTGCCAGCAGCCTTAGCGGGTCCTACAATGAGCAGTTCTTC. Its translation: CASSLSGSYNEQFF.

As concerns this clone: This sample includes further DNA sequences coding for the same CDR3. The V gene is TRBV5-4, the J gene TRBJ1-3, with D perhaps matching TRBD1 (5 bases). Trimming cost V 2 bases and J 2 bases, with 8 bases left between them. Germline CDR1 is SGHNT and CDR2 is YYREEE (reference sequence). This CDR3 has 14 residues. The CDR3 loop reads CASSFQGAGNTIYF. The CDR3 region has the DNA TGTGCCAGCAGCTTTCAGGGCGCTGGAAACACCATATATTTT.

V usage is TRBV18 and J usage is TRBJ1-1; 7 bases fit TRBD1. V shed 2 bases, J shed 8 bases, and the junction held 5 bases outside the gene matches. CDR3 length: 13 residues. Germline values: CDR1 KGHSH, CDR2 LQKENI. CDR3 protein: CASSPERQGEAFF. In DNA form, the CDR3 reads TGTGCCAGCTCACCAGAGCGACAGGGCGAAGCTTTCTTT.

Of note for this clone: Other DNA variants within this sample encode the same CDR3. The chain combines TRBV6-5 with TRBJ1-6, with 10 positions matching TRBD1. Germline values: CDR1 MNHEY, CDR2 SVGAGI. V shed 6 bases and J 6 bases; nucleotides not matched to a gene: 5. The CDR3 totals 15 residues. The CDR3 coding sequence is TGTGCCAGCAGCGACCGGGACAGGGGTAATTCACCCCTCCACTTT. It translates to CASSDRDRGNSPLHF.

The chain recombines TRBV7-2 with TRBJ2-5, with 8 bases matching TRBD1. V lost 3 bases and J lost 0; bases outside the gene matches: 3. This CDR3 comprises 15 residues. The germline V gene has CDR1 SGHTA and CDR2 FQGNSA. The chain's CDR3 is CASSFRQGYQETQYF. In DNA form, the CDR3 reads TGTGCCAGCAGCTTCAGACAGGGGTACCAAGAGACCCAGTACTTC.

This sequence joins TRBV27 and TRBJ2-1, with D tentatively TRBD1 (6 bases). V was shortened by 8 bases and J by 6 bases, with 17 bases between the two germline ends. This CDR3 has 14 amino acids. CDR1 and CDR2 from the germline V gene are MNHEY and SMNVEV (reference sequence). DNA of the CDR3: TGTGCCAGCGGATCCGGGACAAATGTCAATGAGCAGTTCTTC. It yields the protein CASGSGTNVNEQFF.

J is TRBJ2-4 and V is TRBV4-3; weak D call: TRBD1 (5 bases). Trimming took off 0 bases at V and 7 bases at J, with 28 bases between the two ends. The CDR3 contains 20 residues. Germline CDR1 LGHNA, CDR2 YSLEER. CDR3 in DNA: TGCGCCAGCAGCCAAGATTGGTCTCCGGCGGACACCTACGCACCGAACATTCAGTACTTC. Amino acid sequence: CASSQDWSPADTYAPNIQYF.

CDR3 loop: CASSESRISGNTIYF. In nucleotides, the CDR3 is TGCGCCAGCAGTGAGTCCAGGATCTCTGGAAACACCATATATTTT. This chain joins TRBV10-2 and TRBJ1-3; no clear D gene. Trimming pared 0 bases from V and 0 bases from J, leaving 6 bases between. The CDR3 extends over 15 amino acids. Per the germline V gene, CDR1 is WSHSY and CDR2 is SAAADI.